This T cell receptor beta chain appears in the sequencing data of a study of blood T cell repertoires in COVID-19. In the study overall: T cells, B-cell-depleted T cells, or PBMCs supplied cDNA or gDNA.

The assay was immunoSEQ multiplex PCR, and TCRdb's table has in-frame clones only and misses some. This sample has just over 300,000 clones, with approximately 86% found just once. Judged by abundance, this clone is medium-sized. Two negative PCRs, clearance, or symptom resolution had been documented for recovered Cohort 3 donors. The sample consisted of PBMCs or T cells enriched from blood (not recorded which). This clonotype was obtained from a woman aged 18-30 years who had recovered from COVID-19.

Here the CDR3 reads CASSQSSGTLATDTQYF. CDR3 nucleotide sequence: TGCGCCAGCAGCCAATCTAGCGGGACCCTAGCAACAGATACGCAGTATTTT. This chain joins TRBV4-3 and TRBJ2-3, with 9 bases fitting TRBD2. The trim removed 2 bases at V and 3 bases at J, leaving 9 bases unmatched. Per germline, CDR1 LGHNA and CDR2 YSLEER. There are 17 residues in the CDR3.